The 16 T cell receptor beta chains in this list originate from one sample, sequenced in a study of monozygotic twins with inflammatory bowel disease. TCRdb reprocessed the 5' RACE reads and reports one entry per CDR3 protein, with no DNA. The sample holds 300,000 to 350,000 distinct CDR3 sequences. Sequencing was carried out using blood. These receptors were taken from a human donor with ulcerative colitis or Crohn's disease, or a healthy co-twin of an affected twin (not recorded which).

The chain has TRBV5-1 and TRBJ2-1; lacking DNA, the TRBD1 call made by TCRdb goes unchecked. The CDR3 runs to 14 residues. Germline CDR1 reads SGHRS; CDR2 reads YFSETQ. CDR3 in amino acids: CASSGTGARHEQFF.

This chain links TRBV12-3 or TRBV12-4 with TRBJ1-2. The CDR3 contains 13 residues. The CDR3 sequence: CASSLEGPYGYTF.

The CDR3 loop reads CSARARDFASYEQYF. The chain couples TRBV20-1 to TRBJ2-7; the D call from TCRdb, TRBD2, cannot be confirmed without DNA. The CDR3 length is 15 residues. Germline V gene lookup returns CDR1 DFQATT and CDR2 SNEGSKA (reference sequence).

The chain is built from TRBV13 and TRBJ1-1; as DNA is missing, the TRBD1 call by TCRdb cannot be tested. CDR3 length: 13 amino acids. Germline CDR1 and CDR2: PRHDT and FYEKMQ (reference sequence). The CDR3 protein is CASKVKGQKKAFF. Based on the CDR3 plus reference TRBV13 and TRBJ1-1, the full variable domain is AAGVIQSPRHLIKEKRETATLKCYPIPRHDTVYWYQQGPGQDPQFLISFYEKMQSDKGSIPDRFSAQQFSDYHSELNMSSLELGDSALYFCASKVKGQKKAFFGQGTRLTVV.

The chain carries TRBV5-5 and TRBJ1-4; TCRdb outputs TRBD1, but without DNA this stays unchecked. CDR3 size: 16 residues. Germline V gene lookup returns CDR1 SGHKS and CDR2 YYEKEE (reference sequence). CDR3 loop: CASSPDPSGGNEKLFF.

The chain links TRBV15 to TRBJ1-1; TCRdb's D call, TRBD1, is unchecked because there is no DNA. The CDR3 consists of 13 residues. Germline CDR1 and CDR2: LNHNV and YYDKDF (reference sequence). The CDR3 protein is CATSRETGGGAFF.

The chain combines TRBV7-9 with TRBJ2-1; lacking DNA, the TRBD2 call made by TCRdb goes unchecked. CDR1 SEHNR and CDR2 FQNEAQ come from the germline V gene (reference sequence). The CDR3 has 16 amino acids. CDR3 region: CASSPPPRNPYNEQFF.

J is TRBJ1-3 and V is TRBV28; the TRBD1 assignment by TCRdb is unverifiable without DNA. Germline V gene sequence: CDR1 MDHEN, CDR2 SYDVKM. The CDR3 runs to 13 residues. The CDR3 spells CASMGGWGNTIYF.

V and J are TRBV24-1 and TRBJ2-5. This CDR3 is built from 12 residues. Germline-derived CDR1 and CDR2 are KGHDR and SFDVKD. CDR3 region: CATSDFRETQYF.

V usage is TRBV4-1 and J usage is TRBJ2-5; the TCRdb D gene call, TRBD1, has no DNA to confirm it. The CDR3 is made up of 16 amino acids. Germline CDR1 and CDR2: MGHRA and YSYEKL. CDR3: CASSRPVRDRVATQYF.

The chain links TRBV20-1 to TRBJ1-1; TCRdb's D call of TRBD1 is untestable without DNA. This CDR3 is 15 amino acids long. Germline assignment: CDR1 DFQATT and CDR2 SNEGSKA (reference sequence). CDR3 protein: CSASVAGAGNTEAFF.

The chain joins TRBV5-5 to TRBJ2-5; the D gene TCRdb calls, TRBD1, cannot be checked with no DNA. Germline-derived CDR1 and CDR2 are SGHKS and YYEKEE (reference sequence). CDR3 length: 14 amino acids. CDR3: CASSFTGTGADKIF.

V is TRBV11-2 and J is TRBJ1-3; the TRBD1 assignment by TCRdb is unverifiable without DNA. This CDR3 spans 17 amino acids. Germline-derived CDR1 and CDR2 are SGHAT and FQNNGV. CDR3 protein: CASSLVGGRTSGNTIYF. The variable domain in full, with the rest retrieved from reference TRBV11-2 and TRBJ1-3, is EAGVAQSPRYKIIEKRQSVAFWCNPISGHATLYWYQQILGQGPKLLIQFQNNGVVDDSQLPKDRFSAERLKGVDSTLKIQPAKLEDSAVYLCASSLVGGRTSGNTIYFGEGSWLTVV.

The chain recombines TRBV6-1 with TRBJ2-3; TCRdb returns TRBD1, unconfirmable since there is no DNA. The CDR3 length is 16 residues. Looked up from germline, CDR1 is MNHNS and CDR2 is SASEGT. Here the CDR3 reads CASMSSGSRGTDTQYF.

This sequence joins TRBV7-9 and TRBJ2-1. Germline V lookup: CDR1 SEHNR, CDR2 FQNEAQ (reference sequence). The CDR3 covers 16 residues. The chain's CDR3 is CASSTFSGRSYNEQFF.

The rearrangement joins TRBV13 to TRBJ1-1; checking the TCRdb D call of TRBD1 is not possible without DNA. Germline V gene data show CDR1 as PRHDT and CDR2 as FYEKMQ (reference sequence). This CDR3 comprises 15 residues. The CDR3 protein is CASSLGRGGITEAFF.